A selection of T cell receptor beta chains follows, all from one sample in a study of blood T cells in healthy people across ages. TCRdb used MiXCR to reprocess the 5' RACE reads, holding one entry per CDR3 protein. Among hundreds of thousands of distinct CDR3 sequences listed, 35% to 50% were seen once. Sample: blood. The receptor source for this set is an elderly man in good health. Both conserved end residues are trimmed from each CDR3.

>TRBJ1-1|TRBV9
ASSSNRGQRAF
>TRBJ2-3|TRBV7-2
ASSRGFSTDTQY
>TRBJ2-3|TRBV5-1
ASSAGRPSTDTQY
>TRBJ2-3|TRBV4-3
ASSRSGLAGDTQY
>TRBJ2-3|TRBV21-1
ASSGQGTYTQY
>TRBJ1-2|TRBV4-3
ASSQDRSTGGGYT
>TRBJ2-4|TRBV7-6
ASSAGGASKNIQY
>TRBJ1-3|TRBV4-1
ASSQERSVSSGNTIY
>TRBJ2-2|TRBV6-2/TRBV6-3
ASSYSFGSTGELF
>TRBJ2-1|TRBV5-1
ASSLRLAGGLSSSNEQF
>TRBJ2-1|TRBV5-6
ASSKGLAGYNEQF
>TRBJ1-6|TRBV12-3/TRBV12-4
ASISTSTGSNSPLH
>TRBJ2-3|TRBV30
AWNRDRTDTQY
>TRBJ1-1|TRBV20-1
SAREGFTEAF
>TRBJ1-2|TRBV4-3
ASSLAGDVYGYT
>TRBJ2-7|TRBV24-1
ATSDFGTSGEQY
>TRBJ2-3|TRBV27
ASSLFIVGGITDTQY
>TRBJ2-2|TRBV28
ASSADYNTGELF
>TRBJ1-4|TRBV6-2/TRBV6-3
ASSSSGTGNEKLF
>TRBJ2-7|TRBV20-1
SAQAGTPASYEQY
>TRBJ1-4|TRBV7-2
ASSLSNSGEKLF
>TRBJ2-4|TRBV7-3
ASSLTGTSGSGATKNIQY
>TRBJ1-1|TRBV20-1
SASWDRRLNTEAF
>TRBJ2-3|TRBV7-2
ASSLGGWAQY
>TRBJ2-1|TRBV4-1
ASSPEHGTNEQF
>TRBJ2-1|TRBV24-1
ATSDPGGYLPSSYNEQF
>TRBJ2-3|TRBV10-2
ASSESLASRTDTQY
>TRBJ1-2|TRBV7-2
ASSLRTGSGYT
>TRBJ2-7|TRBV20-1
SARQGADEQY
>TRBJ2-3|TRBV7-2
ASSPLEGTDTQY
>TRBJ2-5|TRBV27
ASRQLATETQY
>TRBJ2-7|TRBV20-1
SALGTSAYEQY
>TRBJ1-1|TRBV9
ASRAPGEYTEAF
>TRBJ1-2|TRBV27
ASSSGRSGYT
>TRBJ2-1|TRBV11-2
ASSPGGWTAEYYYNEQF
>TRBJ1-5|TRBV20-1
SADDGNQPQH
>TRBJ2-6|TRBV28
AHNRGQVGANVLT
>TRBJ2-3|TRBV5-6
ASSLLPSDTQY
>TRBJ2-3|TRBV2
ASRVGRTPGVTDTQY
>TRBJ1-2|TRBV4-2
ASRLGVPGANYGYT
>TRBJ2-1|TRBV6-1
ASPGQGAVDEQF
>TRBJ1-4|TRBV3-1
ASSLTGGGSEKLF
>TRBJ2-1|TRBV11-2
ASGAGLAGGPFGSRYNEQF
>TRBJ2-7|TRBV4-3
ASSQGGLAGGLYEQY
>TRBJ2-1|TRBV20-1
SARDRTSGTYNEQF